These 5 T cell receptor delta chains were all obtained from the same sample, sequenced in a study of Vδ1+ human thymocytes. Study results and caveats: Thymic TRG and TRD repertoires appeared highly polyclonal, with Gaussian CDR3 length distributions.

Antigen specificity for these receptors is unknown. RNA was extracted from the cells and then reverse transcribed. The CDR3 regions were amplified by multiplex PCR from V-gene primers to a constant-region primer. TCRdb repeated clone calling on the multiplex PCR reads with CATT. The sample contains fewer than 25,000 delta-chain clones, 8% to 10% of which appear only once. Material: Vdelta1+ gamma-delta thymocytes from the thymus. Regarding subset: FACS-sorted CD3+ TCRalphabeta- TCRVdelta1+ TCRVdelta2- thymocytes. Every receptor here comes from a child less than two years old who had congenital heart surgery.

V usage is TRDV1 and J usage is TRDJ1, with a tentative D call TRDD2 (9 bases). CDR1 is TSWWSYY and CDR2 is QGS in the germline V gene. Trimming left V 4 bases short and J 0 bases short, with 18 bases between. This CDR3 contains 17 residues. For the CDR3, the DNA is TGTGCTCTTGGGGTACCCTTCCTACTGGGGGACACCGATAAACTCATCTTT. Residues: CALGVPFLLGDTDKLIF.

This clone was observed a few times. The chain uses TRDV1 and TRDJ1, with 10 bases aligning to TRDD3. Germline CDR1 is TSWWSYY and CDR2 is QGS. The V and J ends lost 1 base and 0 bases, in that order; junction bases with no gene match: 14. The CDR3 extends over 20 amino acids. CDR3 residues: CALGEQNFWGIRGNTDKLIF. The CDR3 bases are TGTGCTCTTGGGGAACAAAACTTCTGGGGGATAAGGGGCAACACCGATAAACTCATCTTT.

The chain carries TRDV1 and TRDJ2, with D possibly being TRDD2 (5 bases). V lost 2 bases and J lost 4, with 11 bases in between. The CDR3 covers 15 residues. Germline V gene data show CDR1 as TSWWSYY and CDR2 as QGS. The chain's CDR3 is CALGEVNPTTAQLFF. The DNA of the CDR3 is TGTGCTCTTGGGGAAGTGAACCCTACGACAGCACAACTCTTCTTT.

V gene TRDV1 combines with J gene TRDJ1; TRDD3 matches at 11 bases. The CDR3 is 18 residues long. V shed 3 bases, J shed 5 bases, and the junction held 14 bases outside the gene matches. Germline assignment: CDR1 TSWWSYY and CDR2 QGS. The CDR3 bases are TGTGCTCTTGGGGATGGAACCTTCCTACTGGGGGATAAGGATAAACTCATCTTT. This translates into CALGDGTFLLGDKDKLIF.

The J gene is given as TRDJ1, and the V gene is not called; TRDD3 is the table's D call and was not checked against the DNA. The CDR3 runs to 21 residues. The CDR3 DNA reads as TGTGCTCTTGGGGAACCAGGTAATAAACCCGACCCCCGCCGGTACACCGATAAACTCATCTTT. Its protein product is CALGEPGNKPDPRRYTDKLIF.